Each of the 20 T cell receptor beta chains below was sequenced from the same sample in a study of metastatic and nonmetastatic thyroid tumors. Every patient was untreated before thyroid surgery. TCRdb re-called the PCR reads through MiXCR. The sample lists approximately 90,000 clones, 8.6% occurring once. What was sequenced was blood. Receptors originate from a female donor with papillary thyroid cancer or a benign thyroid nodule (not recorded which). Some clones in this sample may be carry-over from other donors' samples.

CDR3 sequence: CASSPRNQPQHF. CDR3 DNA sequence: TGTGCCAGCTCACCTAGGAATCAGCCCCAGCATTTT. The chain carries TRBV18 and TRBJ1-5; no reliable D call. Germline-derived CDR1 and CDR2 are KGHSH and LQKENI. The CDR3 has 12 residues. The V end was cut by 3 bases, the J end by 4 bases, with 4 bases between.

This clone came up many times. This chain joins TRBV12-3 or TRBV12-4 and TRBJ1-2; TRBD1 matches 8 bases. The CDR3 runs to 13 residues. Trimming removed 5 bases from V and 4 bases from J; junction bases left unmatched: 3. The DNA for the CDR3 is TGTGCCAGCAGTACAGGACAGGGCTATGGCTACACCTTC. Amino acid sequence: CASSTGQGYGYTF.

This clone was picked up many times. J is TRBJ1-6 and V is TRBV6-1, with 8 bases aligning to TRBD1. The CDR3 loop spans 13 amino acids. The trim removed 3 bases at V and 8 bases at J, leaving 0 bases unmatched. Germline values: CDR1 MNHNS, CDR2 SASEGT. DNA for the CDR3: TGTGCCAGCAGTGACAGGGGGCATTCACCCCTCCACTTT. This translates into CASSDRGHSPLHF.

This clone was recorded at least ten times. This sequence joins TRBV2 and TRBJ2-1; 8 nucleotides align to TRBD2. Losses at the gene ends were 6 bases for V and 0 bases for J; bases not matched to a gene: 4. The germline CDR1 and CDR2 sequences are SNHLY and FYNNEI. The CDR3 contains 15 residues. CDR3 nucleotide sequence: TGTGCCAGCAGGGTGCGGGGGGACTCCTACAATGAGCAGTTCTTC. Translating it yields CASRVRGDSYNEQFF.

The sample holds many counts of this clone. The genes are TRBV20-1 and TRBJ2-3; the D gene is possibly TRBD2 (6 bases). V was clipped by 5 bases and J by 1 base, with 13 bases between them. Germline loops: CDR1 DFQATT, CDR2 SNEGSKA (reference sequence). CDR3 length: 14 residues. The CDR3 sequence: CSALDGTGTDTQYF. CDR3 nucleotides: TGCAGTGCTTTGGACGGGACTGGCACAGATACGCAGTATTTT.

In its sample, this clone was seen many times. The rearrangement uses TRBV19 and TRBJ1-2; no firm D call. The CDR3 contains 17 residues. Trimming took 9 bases from V and 4 from J, leaving 27 bases between them. CDR1 is LNHDA, CDR2 SQIVND, per germline (reference sequence). CDR3 in DNA: TGTGCCAGCAGAAGCGCCTACTCGCGGAAGCTTACCTATGGCTACACCTTC. Amino acid sequence: CASRSAYSRKLTYGYTF.

The chain couples TRBV2 to TRBJ1-1, with unresolved D. The CDR3 runs 14 residues. Germline V gene sequence: CDR1 SNHLY, CDR2 FYNNEI. V lost 5 bases to trimming and J lost 4 bases, with 14 bases between them. The CDR3 reads CASSWGPEGTEAFF. For the CDR3, the DNA is TGTGCCAGCAGTTGGGGTCCTGAGGGCACTGAAGCTTTCTTT.

This chain joins TRBV30 and TRBJ1-2; TRBD1 is a possible D gene (6 bases). CDR1 is GTSNPN, CDR2 SVGIG, per germline (reference sequence). The CDR3 length is 13 residues. The V end was cut by 4 bases, the J end by 6 bases, with 15 bases between. CDR3: CAWNTGFVNGYTF. CDR3 DNA: TGTGCCTGGAATACAGGGTTTGTCAATGGCTACACCTTC.

This clone came up a few times. The chain uses TRBV5-5 and TRBJ2-5, with D perhaps matching TRBD2 (7 bases). V was shortened by 0 bases and J by 5 bases, with 14 bases between the two germline ends. The CDR3 loop spans 15 amino acids. From germline, CDR1 is SGHKS and CDR2 YYEKEE (reference sequence). The CDR3 DNA follows: TGTGCCAGCAGCTTGGTGTGGGGGGGCGTGGAGACCCAGTACTTC. It codes for CASSLVWGGVETQYF.

This clone was seen repeatedly, ten times or more. This chain uses TRBV6-1 with TRBJ1-5; D is possibly TRBD1 (6 bases). The V and J ends lost 5 bases and 4 bases respectively, with 15 bases between them. The length of the CDR3 is 15 residues. Germline V gene sequence: CDR1 MNHNS, CDR2 SASEGT. The CDR3 sequence: CASSWTSRGNQPQHF. The CDR3 DNA reads as TGTGCCAGCAGTTGGACTTCCAGGGGTAATCAGCCCCAGCATTTT.

This clone was seen many times. The genes are TRBV6-5 and TRBJ1-5; perhaps TRBD1 as D (5 bases). Looked up from germline, CDR1 is MNHEY and CDR2 is SVGAGI. The V end was cut by 2 bases, the J end by 6 bases, with 8 bases between. This CDR3 has 13 amino acids. In DNA, the CDR3 is TGTGCCAGCAGTTACGGTGGGACTCAGCCCCAGCATTTT. Protein product: CASSYGGTQPQHF.

This clone was counted many times. The chain links TRBV4-1 to TRBJ2-3; TRBD2 matches 7 bases. V shed 2 bases, J shed 2 bases, and the junction held 4 bases outside the gene matches. Germline assignment: CDR1 MGHRA and CDR2 YSYEKL. The CDR3 loop spans 15 amino acids. The chain's CDR3 is CASSQPGLNTDTQYF. For the CDR3, the DNA is TGCGCCAGCAGCCAACCGGGACTAAACACAGATACGCAGTATTTT.

At least ten counts were recorded for this clone. The chain recombines TRBV3-1 with TRBJ1-6, with unresolved D. With 8 bases removed from V and 6 bases from J, the gap between germline ends came to 17 bases. CDR3 length equals 15 residues. Germline loops: CDR1 LGHDT, CDR2 YNNKEL (reference sequence). The DNA for the CDR3 is TGTGCCAGCCGAGAAGGATTCCAGTTTAATTCACCCCTCCACTTT. This codes for CASREGFQFNSPLHF.

This clone has at least ten counts. This rearrangement joins TRBV6-1 to TRBJ2-7, with 8 bases that match TRBD2. V was clipped by 6 bases and J by 6 bases; unmatched bases: 16. The length of the CDR3 is 16 residues. In germline, CDR1 is MNHNS, CDR2 SASEGT. CDR3 amino acids: CASRTSGGLGIGEQYF. CDR3 sequence (DNA): TGTGCCAGCAGGACAAGCGGGGGCCTGGGGATAGGCGAGCAGTACTTC.

In this sample, this clone turned up many times. The chain carries TRBV7-2 and TRBJ2-5; D might be TRBD2 (5 bases). Germline V gives CDR1 SGHTA, CDR2 FQGNSA. The CDR3 runs 12 residues. Trimming took off 5 bases at V and 5 bases at J, with 9 bases between the two ends. CDR3 nucleotide sequence: TGTGCCAGCAGCGCCCCGGGGGAGACCCAGTACTTC. The encoded protein is CASSAPGETQYF.

This clone occurred many times. The chain combines TRBV4-2 with TRBJ2-1; 11 nucleotides agree with TRBD2. With 0 bases clipped from V and 6 bases from J, the junction kept 4 bases outside the gene matches. This CDR3 is built from 16 residues. Germline CDR1 is LGHNA and CDR2 is YNFKEQ. DNA for the CDR3: TGTGCCAGCAGCCAAGAAGGTAGCGGGGGGGCCAATGAGCAGTTCTTC. Translating gives CASSQEGSGGANEQFF.

Points on this clone: This sequence may be a read error, since a much larger clone differs from it by one base. This chain joins TRBV6-5 and TRBJ2-7; 11 nucleotides match TRBD1. CDR1 is MNHEY, CDR2 SVGAGI, per germline. This CDR3 comprises 15 residues. Written as DNA, the CDR3 is TGTGCCATCAGTTCCTCCGGGACAGGGGGCTACGAGCAGTACTTC. It codes for CAISSSGTGGYEQYF.

This clone was observed many times. The chain is built from TRBV7-3 and TRBJ1-1; D is possibly TRBD1 (6 bases). Trimming removed 2 bases from V and 2 bases from J, with 12 bases in between. The CDR3 has 15 residues. The germline V gene encodes CDR1 SGHTA and CDR2 FQGTGA. CDR3 sequence (DNA): TGTGCCAGCAGCTTAGGTTCAGGGGTCAACACTGAAGCTTTCTTT. Its protein product is CASSLGSGVNTEAFF.

This clone was picked up many times. The V gene is TRBV6-1, the J gene TRBJ2-2, with 7 bases fitting TRBD1. J gave up 5 bases and V 6 bases, and 12 bases lay outside the gene matches. This CDR3 spans 16 amino acids. CDR1 and CDR2 (germline): MNHNS, SASEGT. CDR3 in DNA: TGTGCCAGCAGGGGCTCCGGGACAGCAGGAACCGGGGAGCTGTTTTTT. Translating it yields CASRGSGTAGTGELFF.

At least ten counts were recorded for this clone. The genes are TRBV6-1 and TRBJ2-5; a possible D gene is TRBD1 (6 bases). The V gene lost 7 bases and the J gene lost 2 bases, with 14 bases spanning the gap. The CDR3 spans 14 residues. Germline-derived CDR1 and CDR2 are MNHNS and SASEGT. The CDR3 sequence: CASTEGGRQETQYF. The CDR3 DNA follows: TGTGCCAGCACCGAAGGGGGACGGCAAGAGACCCAGTACTTC.